This TCR beta chain appears in the sequencing data of a study of beta chain features in type 1 diabetes. Study-wide findings and caveats: Shorter templates might be favored by PCR, and equally so in patients and in controls. A closer apparent resemblance between naive, central memory and Treg TCRB repertoires was seen in patients than in healthy donors. Individuals with type 1 diabetes displayed fewer insertions and more deletions at VDJ junctions. Shorter TCRB CDR3s, moderately but significantly so, were found in Type 1 diabetes patients in all four CD4+ subsets.

CDR1 and CDR2 (germline): SGHTA, FQGTGA. V was cut by 2 bases and J by 0 bases, with 8 bases left in between. This CDR3 is 15 amino acids long. The authors reverse transcribed all of the isolated RNA, so sequencing captured expressed TCRB transcripts. This table comes from immunoSEQ multiplex PCR, and its TCRdb copy is limited to in-frame clones, with some not included. The repertoire holds about 190,000 clones, with 7.8% as singletons. Of note for this clone: As yet, its antigen is unknown.

The sample consisted of central memory CD4+ T cells from blood. This TCR came from a woman in her forties with type 1 diabetes. The J gene is TRBJ2-1, the V gene TRBV7-3; D is uncertain. As DNA, the CDR3 is TGTGCCAGCAGCTTAGCCAGGCCCTCCTACAATGAGCAGTTCTTC. Its protein is CASSLARPSYNEQFF. Variable domain in full (rest from reference TRBV7-3 and TRBJ2-1): GAGVSQTPSNKVTEKGKYVELRCDPISGHTALYWYRQSLGQGPEFLIYFQGTGAADDSGLPNDRFFAVRPEGSVSTLKIQRTERGDSAVYLCASSLARPSYNEQFFGPGTRLTVL.